This T cell receptor (beta chain) derives from a study of T cell responses to AZD1222 COVID-19 vaccine. Study-wide findings and caveats: Vaccine-associated CD4 TCRs ranged over spike, dominating at 160-218 and 743-854.

Assay used: immunoSEQ multiplex PCR; TCRdb lists only in-frame clones, some missing. The sample yields fewer than 200,000 clones, around 92% seen once. CDR3 size: 17 residues. Trimming at V came to 3 bases and at J to 4 bases, leaving 12 bases not matched to a gene. CDR1 MNHEY and CDR2 SMNVEV come from the germline V gene (reference sequence). In the case of this clone: Its antigen remains unidentified.

The material sequenced was peripheral blood, taken on day 0 of AZD1222 vaccination. V is TRBV27 and J is TRBJ2-7; 10 positions match TRBD1. This clonotype was sampled from an adult in good health. The CDR3 region is CASSLSRLRDRGYEQYF. The CDR3 coding sequence is TGTGCCAGCAGTTTGAGTAGGCTTCGGGACAGGGGATACGAGCAGTACTTC.